This T cell receptor beta chain was sequenced for a study of response to subunit inactivated influenza vaccine. TCRdb reanalysed the RT-PCR reads using MiXCR and keeps one entry per CDR3 protein. The sample yields about 520,000 distinct CDR3 sequences, roughly 23% seen once. This CDR3 has 15 residues. Germline V CDR1 and CDR2: SGHKS, YYEKEE (reference sequence). Trimming cost V 0 bases and J 1 base, with 8 bases left between them. As regards this clonotype: Antigen specificity is unknown.

Findings of the study overall: Authors suggested that a seasonal influenza vaccination recruits few new T cells each time.

This sample comprised CD4+ T cells sorted from PBMCs, obtained roughly 5 days after vaccination. The sequence derives from a man aged 50 or older who received an inactivated influenza vaccine. V usage is TRBV5-5 and J usage is TRBJ2-4; D is uncertain. In DNA, the CDR3 is TGTGCCAGCAGCTTGGAGGCTCTCGCCAAAAACATTCAGTACTTC. Its translation: CASSLEALAKNIQYF.